One sample yielded the 7 T cell receptor beta chains listed below, sequenced in a study of radiation and T cells in renal cell carcinoma. Generated by immunoSEQ multiplex PCR, the TCRdb table keeps only in-frame clones and is missing some. This sample has tens of thousands of clones, with roughly 72% found just once. Regarding time point: blood 2 weeks post-SBRT. The sample's treatment: 15 Gy SBRT to primary tumor, nephrectomy 4 weeks later. Sequences were derived from blood, sampled from a patient whose treatment included radiotherapy and nephrectomy. These receptors came from a man in his sixties with renal cell carcinoma.

The chain joins TRBV30 to TRBJ2-3, with a tentative D call TRBD2 (5 bases). Looked up from germline, CDR1 is GTSNPN and CDR2 is SVGIG (reference sequence). V was cut by 4 bases and J by 4 bases, with 9 bases left in between. CDR3 length: 12 residues. In nucleotides, the CDR3 is TGTGCCTGGAAAGGGAGTTCAGATACGCAGTATTTT. Its protein product is CAWKGSSDTQYF.

The chain employs TRBV4-1 and TRBJ2-5; the D is unclear. V gave up 0 bases and J gave up 1 base, with 6 bases separating them. Germline CDR1 is MGHRA and CDR2 is YSYEKL. This CDR3 has 14 residues. The CDR3 DNA sequence: TGCGCCAGCAGCCAAGATACCAGCCAAGAGACCCAGTACTTC. Translated, it gives CASSQDTSQETQYF.

The chain combines TRBV6-5 with TRBJ2-5, with D perhaps matching TRBD2 (5 bases). With 0 bases removed from V and 2 bases from J, the gap between germline ends came to 13 bases. Germline CDR1 reads MNHEY; CDR2 reads SVGAGI. The CDR3 has 16 amino acids. CDR3 region: CASSYSGRGDQETQYF. CDR3 nucleotide sequence: TGTGCCAGCAGTTACTCGGGCCGGGGAGATCAAGAGACCCAGTACTTC.

This chain joins TRBV7-9 and TRBJ1-2, with no clear D. This CDR3 comprises 13 residues. V was pared by 5 bases and J by 4 bases, with 11 bases between. The germline gives CDR1 SEHNR, CDR2 FQNEAQ (reference sequence). As DNA, the CDR3 is TGTGCCAGCAGCCGAGAATCTATCTATGGCTACACCTTC. Its protein is CASSRESIYGYTF.

The CDR3 DNA reads TGTGCCAGCACGGAGCGGGGGGGGTACACCGGGGAGCTGTTTTTT. This gives the protein CASTERGGYTGELFF. The V and J genes are TRBV2 and TRBJ2-2; 10 nucleotides align to TRBD2. Germline-derived CDR1 and CDR2 are SNHLY and FYNNEI. The CDR3 spans 15 residues. With 7 bases clipped from V and 3 bases from J, the junction kept 5 bases outside the gene matches.

V and J are TRBV5-1 and TRBJ1-6; D gene uncertain. Trimming took off 4 bases at V and 5 bases at J, with 13 bases between the two ends. CDR3 size: 15 residues. Germline CDR1 reads SGHRS; CDR2 reads YFSETQ. CDR3: CASSRSGPNNSPLHF. Here the CDR3 DNA reads TGCGCCAGCAGCAGGTCCGGCCCCAATAATTCACCCCTCCACTTT.

V usage is TRBV11-2 and J usage is TRBJ1-2, with D perhaps TRBD1 (6 bases). CDR3 length: 13 residues. Trimming took off 5 bases at V and 3 bases at J, with 10 bases between the two ends. CDR1 and CDR2 (germline): SGHAT, FQNNGV. CDR3 DNA: TGTGCCAGCAGCCCACAGGGATACTATGGCTACACCTTC. The encoded protein is CASSPQGYYGYTF.